This TCR beta chain is drawn from a study of technical replicates of blood from a handful of donors. Germline CDR1 reads WSHSY; CDR2 reads SAAADI. With 6 bases clipped from V and 7 bases from J, the junction kept 9 bases outside the gene matches. The CDR3 is 16 amino acids. Sequenced by immunoSEQ multiplex PCR; TCRdb stores in-frame clones only, minus some. The sample lists 76,000 or so clones; around 85% were seen once. This chain uses TRBV10-2 with TRBJ2-2; 12 positions agree with TRBD2. This clonotype originated in a human donor in good health. Some clones in this sample may be carry-over from other donors' samples. The sequencing input was PBMCs. CDR3 nucleotide sequence: TGCGCCAGCAGCCAGTCTAGCGGGGGGGCGAGCGGGGAGCTGTTTTTT. Amino acids: CASSQSSGGASGELFF.